The entry below describes one T cell receptor beta chain. Antigen specificity is unknown. These data originate in a study of PD-1 blockade in classical Hodgkin lymphoma. The study, taken as a whole, reports: As was reported, newly diagnosed patients showed lower baseline TCR diversity than healthy donors did.

Some clones are missing from TCRdb's copy, which holds only in-frame ones; the method was immunoSEQ multiplex PCR. The table includes about 12,000 clones, 65% to 85% detected once. Every one of the patients relapsed after autologous stem cell transplantation (brentuximab vedotin exposure was variable). Thawed PBMCs were the source of CD4+ T cells, purified by magnetic negative selection. The sequences come from CD4+ T cells from blood, collected at baseline. This TCR came from a human donor with classical Hodgkin lymphoma.

The CDR3 loop is CASSMTGVNTGELFF. The CDR3, as DNA: TGCGCCAGCAGCATGACAGGGGTGAACACCGGGGAGCTGTTTTTT. The chain is built from TRBV5-1 and TRBJ2-2; TRBD1 matches 8 bases. Per germline, CDR1 SGHRS and CDR2 YFSETQ. CDR3 length: 15 residues. J gave up 1 base and V 4 bases, and 3 bases lay outside the gene matches.